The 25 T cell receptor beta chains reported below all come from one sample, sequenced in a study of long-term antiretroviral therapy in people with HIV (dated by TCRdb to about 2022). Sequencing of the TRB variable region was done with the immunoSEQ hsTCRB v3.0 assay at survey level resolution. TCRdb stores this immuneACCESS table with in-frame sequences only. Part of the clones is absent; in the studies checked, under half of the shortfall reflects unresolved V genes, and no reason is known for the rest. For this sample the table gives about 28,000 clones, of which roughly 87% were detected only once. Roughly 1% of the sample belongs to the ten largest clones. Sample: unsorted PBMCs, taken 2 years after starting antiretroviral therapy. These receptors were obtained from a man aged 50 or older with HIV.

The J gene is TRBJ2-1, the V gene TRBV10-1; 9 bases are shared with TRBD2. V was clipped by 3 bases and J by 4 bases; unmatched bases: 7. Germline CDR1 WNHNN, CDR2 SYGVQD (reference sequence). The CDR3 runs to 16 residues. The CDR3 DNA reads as TGCGCCAGCAGTGATCGGGCGGGAGGGCCTTACAATGAGCAGTTCTTC. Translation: CASSDRAGGPYNEQFF.

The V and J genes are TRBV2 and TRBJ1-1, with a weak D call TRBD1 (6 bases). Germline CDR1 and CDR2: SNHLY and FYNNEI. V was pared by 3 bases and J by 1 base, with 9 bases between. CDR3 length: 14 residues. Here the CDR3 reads CASSDSRGNTEAFF. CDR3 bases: TGTGCCAGCAGTGATAGCAGGGGGAACACTGAAGCTTTCTTT.

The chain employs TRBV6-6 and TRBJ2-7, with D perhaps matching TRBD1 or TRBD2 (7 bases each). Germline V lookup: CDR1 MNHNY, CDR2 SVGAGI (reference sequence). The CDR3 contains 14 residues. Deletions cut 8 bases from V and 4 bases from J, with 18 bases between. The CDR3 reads CASFRGGAMYEQYF. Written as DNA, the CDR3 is TGTGCCAGCTTCAGGGGGGGGGCCATGTACGAGCAGTACTTC.

The CDR3 sequence: CASSYGTSYEQYF. The CDR3 nucleotides are TGTGCCAGCAGTTACGGGACCTCCTACGAGCAGTACTTC. The chain joins TRBV6-6 to TRBJ2-7; possibly TRBD1 or TRBD2 for D (5 bases each). Germline V gene sequence: CDR1 MNHNY, CDR2 SVGAGI (reference sequence). V gave up 2 bases and J gave up 0 bases, with 5 bases separating them. There are 13 residues in the CDR3.

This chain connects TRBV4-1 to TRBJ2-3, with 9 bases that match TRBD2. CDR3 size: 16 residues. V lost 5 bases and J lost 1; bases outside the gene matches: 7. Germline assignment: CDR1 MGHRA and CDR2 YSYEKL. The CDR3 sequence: CASSGGERGGTDTQYF. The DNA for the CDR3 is TGCGCCAGCAGCGGGGGGGAGCGGGGGGGCACAGATACGCAGTATTTT.

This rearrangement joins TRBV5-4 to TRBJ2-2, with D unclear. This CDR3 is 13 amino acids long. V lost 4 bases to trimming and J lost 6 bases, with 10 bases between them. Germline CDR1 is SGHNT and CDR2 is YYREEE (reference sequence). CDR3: CASSRERAGELFF. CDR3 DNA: TGTGCCAGCAGCCGCGAACGAGCCGGGGAGCTGTTTTTT.

CDR3: CASIPGGASAHNEQFF. DNA for the CDR3: TGTGCCAGCATACCCGGGGGGGCTAGCGCTCACAATGAGCAGTTCTTC. The chain combines TRBV7-2 with TRBJ2-1; TRBD2 matches at 8 bases. With V trimmed by 7 bases and J by 5 bases, 13 bases remained unmatched. The CDR3 loop spans 16 amino acids. Germline V gene data show CDR1 as SGHTA and CDR2 as FQGNSA.

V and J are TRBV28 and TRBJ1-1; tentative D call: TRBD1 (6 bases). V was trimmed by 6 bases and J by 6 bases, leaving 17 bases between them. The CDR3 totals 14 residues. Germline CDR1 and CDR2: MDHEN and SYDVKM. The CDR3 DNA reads TGTGCCAGCAGCCCCCCCCAGGGGTTTCCTGAAGCTTTCTTT. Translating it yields CASSPPQGFPEAFF.

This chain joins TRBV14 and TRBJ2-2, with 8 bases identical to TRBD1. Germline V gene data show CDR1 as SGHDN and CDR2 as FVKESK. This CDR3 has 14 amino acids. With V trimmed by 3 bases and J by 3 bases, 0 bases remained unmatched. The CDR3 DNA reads TGTGCCAGCAGCCAGGACAGGGACACCGGGGAGCTGTTTTTT. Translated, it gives CASSQDRDTGELFF.

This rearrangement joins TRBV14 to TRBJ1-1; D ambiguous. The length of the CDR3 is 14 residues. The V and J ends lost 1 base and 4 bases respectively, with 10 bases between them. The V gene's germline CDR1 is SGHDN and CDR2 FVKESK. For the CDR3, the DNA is TGTGCCAGCAGCCAAGCAGTTTTCGGCACTGAAGCTTTCTTT. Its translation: CASSQAVFGTEAFF.

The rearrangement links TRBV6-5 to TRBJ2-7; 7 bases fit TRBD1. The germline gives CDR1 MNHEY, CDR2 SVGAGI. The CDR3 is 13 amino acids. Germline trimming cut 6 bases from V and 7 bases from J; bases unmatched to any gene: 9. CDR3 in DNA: TGTGCCAGCAGCCCAGCGACAGGGCGGGAGCAGTACTTC. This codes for CASSPATGREQYF.

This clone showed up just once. For the CDR3, the DNA is TGCGCCAGCAGCTTGACGATGAATGCTATAGCGGGAGGAGTAGCCAAAAACATTCAGTACTTC. Its translation: CASSLTMNAIAGGVAKNIQYF. The V call is TRBV5-1, the J call TRBJ2-4; 10 bases match TRBD2. The trim removed 1 base at V and 0 bases at J, leaving 16 bases unmatched. CDR3 size: 21 residues. Germline assignment: CDR1 SGHRS and CDR2 YFSETQ.

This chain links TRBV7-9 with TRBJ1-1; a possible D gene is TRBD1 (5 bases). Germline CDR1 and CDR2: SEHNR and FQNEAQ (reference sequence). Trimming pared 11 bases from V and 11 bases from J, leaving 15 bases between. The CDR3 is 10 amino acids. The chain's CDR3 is CAFGGVEAFF. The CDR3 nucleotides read TGTGCCTTCGGAGGGGTTGAGGCTTTCTTT.

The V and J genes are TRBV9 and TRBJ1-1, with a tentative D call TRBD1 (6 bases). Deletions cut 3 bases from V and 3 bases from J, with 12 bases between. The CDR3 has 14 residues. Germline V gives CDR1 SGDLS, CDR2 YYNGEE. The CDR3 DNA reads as TGTGCCAGCAGCGCGGACAGATTTCACACTGAAGCTTTCTTT. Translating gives CASSADRFHTEAFF.

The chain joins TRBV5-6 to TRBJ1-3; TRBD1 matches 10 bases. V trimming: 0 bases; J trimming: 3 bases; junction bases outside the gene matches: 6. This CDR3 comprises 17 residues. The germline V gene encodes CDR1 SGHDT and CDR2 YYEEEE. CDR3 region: CASSLVGDRGSGNTIYF. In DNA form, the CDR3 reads TGTGCCAGCAGCTTGGTAGGGGACAGGGGAAGTGGAAACACCATATATTTT.

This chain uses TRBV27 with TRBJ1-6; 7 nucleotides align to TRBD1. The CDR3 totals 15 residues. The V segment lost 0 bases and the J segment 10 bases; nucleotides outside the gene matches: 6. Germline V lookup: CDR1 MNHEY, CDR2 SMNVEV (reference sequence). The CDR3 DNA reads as TGTGCCAGCAGTTTATCAGACAGGGTAGGGTCACCCCTCCACTTT. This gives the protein CASSLSDRVGSPLHF.

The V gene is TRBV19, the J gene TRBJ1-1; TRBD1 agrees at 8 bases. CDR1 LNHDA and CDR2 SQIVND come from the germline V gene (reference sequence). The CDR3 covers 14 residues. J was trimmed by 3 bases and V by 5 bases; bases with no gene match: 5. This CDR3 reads CASSVTGEDTEAFF. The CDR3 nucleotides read TGTGCCAGTAGTGTGACAGGGGAGGACACTGAAGCTTTCTTT.

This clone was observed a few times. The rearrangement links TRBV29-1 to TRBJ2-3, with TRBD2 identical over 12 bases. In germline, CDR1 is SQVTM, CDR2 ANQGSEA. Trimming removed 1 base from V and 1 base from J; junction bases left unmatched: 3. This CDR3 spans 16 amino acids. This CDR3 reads CSVEGTSGNGTDTQYF. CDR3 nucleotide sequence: TGCAGCGTTGAAGGGACTAGCGGGAATGGCACAGATACGCAGTATTTT.

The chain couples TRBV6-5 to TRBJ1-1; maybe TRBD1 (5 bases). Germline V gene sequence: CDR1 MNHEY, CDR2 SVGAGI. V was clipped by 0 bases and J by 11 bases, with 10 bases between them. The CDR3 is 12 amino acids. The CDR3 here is CASSYSEGDAFF. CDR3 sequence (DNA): TGTGCCAGCAGTTACTCTGAAGGGGATGCTTTCTTT.

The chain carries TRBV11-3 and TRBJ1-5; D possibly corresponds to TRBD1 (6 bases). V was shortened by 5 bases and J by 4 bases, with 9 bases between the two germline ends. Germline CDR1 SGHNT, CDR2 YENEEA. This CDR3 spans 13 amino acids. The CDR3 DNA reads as TGTGCCAGCAGCCTACAGGGTAATCAGCCCCAGCATTTT. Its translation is CASSLQGNQPQHF.

For the CDR3, the DNA is TGTGCCAGCAGCATCCAACAGGGATTGCATGGCTACACCTTC. Translated, it gives CASSIQQGLHGYTF. The V gene is TRBV11-2, the J gene TRBJ1-2, with a tentative D call TRBD1 (6 bases). V lost 5 bases and J lost 6, with 16 bases in between. CDR3 size: 14 residues. Germline-derived CDR1 and CDR2 are SGHAT and FQNNGV.

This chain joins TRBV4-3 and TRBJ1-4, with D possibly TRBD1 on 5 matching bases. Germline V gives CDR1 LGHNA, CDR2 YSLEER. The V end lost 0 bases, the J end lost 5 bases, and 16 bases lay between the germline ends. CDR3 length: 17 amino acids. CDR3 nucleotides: TGCGCCAGCAGCCAAGATATGGCAAGGAGGGGAAATGAAAAACTGTTTTTT. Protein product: CASSQDMARRGNEKLFF.

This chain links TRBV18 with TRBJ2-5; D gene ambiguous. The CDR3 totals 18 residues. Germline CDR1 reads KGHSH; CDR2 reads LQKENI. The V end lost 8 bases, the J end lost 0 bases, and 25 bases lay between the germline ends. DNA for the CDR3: TGTGCCAGCCCAAACGGTAAGTACTGGCGTAACGACCAAGAGACCCAGTACTTC. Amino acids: CASPNGKYWRNDQETQYF.

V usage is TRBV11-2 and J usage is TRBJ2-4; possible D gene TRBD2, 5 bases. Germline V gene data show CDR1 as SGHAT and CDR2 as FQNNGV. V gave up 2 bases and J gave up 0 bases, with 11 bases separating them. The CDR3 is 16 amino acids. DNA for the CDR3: TGTGCCAGCAGCTTACCCAGGACTGTAGCCAAAAACATTCAGTACTTC. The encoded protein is CASSLPRTVAKNIQYF.

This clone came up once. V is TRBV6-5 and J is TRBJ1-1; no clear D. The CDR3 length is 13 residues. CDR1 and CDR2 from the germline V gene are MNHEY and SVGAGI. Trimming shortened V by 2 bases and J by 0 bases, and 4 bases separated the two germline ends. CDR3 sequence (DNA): TGTGCCAGCAGTTACAGCATGAACACTGAAGCTTTCTTT. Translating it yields CASSYSMNTEAFF.